This TCR beta chain appears in the sequencing data of a study of human T cells and chemical hapten exposure. General study results and limits: Sensitizing with DPC caused no change in TCRs above 1 in 1000 frequency.

Time point of the sample: healthy volunteer bleed at 2 weeks. Someone pulled total RNA out of unfractionated whole blood. Attachment of unique molecular identifiers to individual cDNA molecules was performed in the library. In the original processing: Sample TCR totals centred on a median of approximately 100,000, ranging 23,224 to 690,600. TCRdb ran MiXCR on the RACE reads and lists one entry per CDR3 protein. Clone size and V and J calls follow TCRdb, not the original study. The table records 50,000 or so distinct CDR3 sequences, roughly 4.2% of them present only once. Germline V gene sequence: CDR1 DFQATT, CDR2 SNEGSKA (reference sequence). Trimming removed 3 bases at V and 2 bases at J, with 7 bases between. This CDR3 comprises 12 residues. This clonotype occurred many times. As yet, its antigen is unknown.

Sample: whole blood. This TCR was recovered from a human donor in good health. Some clones in this sample may be carry-over from other donors' samples. The chain joins TRBV20-1 to TRBJ2-5; no definite D call. The CDR3 region is CSASFGQETQYF. The DNA for the CDR3 is TGCAGTGCTAGCTTCGGACAAGAGACCCAGTACTTC.